This T cell receptor (beta chain) was recorded in a study of T cell responses to AZD1222 COVID-19 vaccine (dated by TCRdb to about 2021). About the study as a whole: AZD1222 recipients given second doses at about 4 weeks or at about 12 weeks were pooled, since spike-specific TCR depth and breadth were not found to differ between the two schedules. TCR sequencing was performed for over 230 trial participants, of whom around 200 were given two doses of AZD1222 and around 25 were given two doses of MenACWY control vaccine. Trial participants were enrolled by age into subgroups of 18-55, 56-69 and 70-plus years, and 148, 28 and 57 TCR-sequenced participants, respectively, were included in these subgroups.

The CDR3 regions of human TCRbeta chains were analyzed by immunosequencing. The original methods were these. TCRs in the repertoires were matched against a reference library of SARS-CoV-2-specific TCRs that had been generated with the MIRA antigen-specificity platform. Breadth was defined as the fraction of unique TCRs that were SARS-CoV-2-associated. Depth was defined as the fraction of total T cells that were SARS-CoV-2-associated. Using the MIRA data, every spike-specific TCR was mapped to the spike region that the TCR reacted to and assigned to either a CD4 or a CD8 class. Log10-transformed breadth and depth values were compared by one-way ANOVA with Sidak's multiple comparisons tests. Entries here come from immuneACCESS through TCRdb and include only in-frame sequences with V and J called. Some clones fail to appear in such tables; in the studies checked, an unresolved V gene covers under half of the shortfall, and the cause of the remainder is unknown. V, J and clone size are those of that table, while D and trimming were read from the DNA. The sample has 200,000 or so clones on record, 80% to 95% of them singletons. The ten most abundant clones make up 8% to 13% of the sample.

A remark on this clone: Its antigen is not yet known. No clone much larger than this one lies a single base away; base qualities are absent.

Here is what the overall study found, with its caveats: A significant rise in spike-specific TCR breadth and depth was observed after two AZD1222 doses relative to day 0 and relative to MenACWY recipients. Participants were mostly white British, with more females than males. The authors suggested clonal diversity may have been underestimated. Nearly half of unique spike-specific TCRs reportedly recognized epitopes outside regions mutated in the B.1.351 and B.1.1.7 variants. No day 14 peak-response samples were available, so repertoires were characterized only after the peak T cell response. The 56-69-year group was small, and its depth increase did not reach significance, likely because of low power. Conclusions about previously exposed vaccinees were limited because only six AZD1222 recipients were SARS-CoV-2 seropositive at baseline. The whole spike protein was spanned by vaccine-associated CD4 TCRs, and dominant responses were seen in regions 160-218 and 743-854.

Sample time point, as interpreted from the label and publication: baseline before first vaccination. Samples from vaccinated people were obtained from the UK trials COV001 and COV002, which included a single-blind randomized controlled phase 2/3 trial of AZD1222 (ChAdOx1 nCoV-19) in healthy adults. For TCRbeta chain sequencing, PBMC samples were collected from trial participants at day 0 and at day 28 after the second dose. For CDR1 and CDR2, the germline V gene lists MGHRA and YSYEKL. V is cut by 2 bases and J by 4 bases, and the space between the germline ends is 23 bases. Including cysteine and phenylalanine, the CDR3 has 18 amino acids. Only the CDR3 DNA stays, 54 bases, in frame from base 1.

The sample in question was peripheral blood, obtained on day 0 of AZD1222 vaccination. The sequence came from an adult in good health. The chain is encoded by TRBV4-1 joined to TRBJ1-2; the D gene remains uncertain. The nucleotides are TGCGCCAGCAGCCAAACTACAGCCGGCAAGATTCTTTTCTATGGCTACACCTTC. Its translation reads: CASSQTTAGKILFYGYTF.